This T cell receptor (beta chain) is from a study of blood T cell repertoires in COVID-19. The method was immunoSEQ multiplex PCR; TCRdb's version includes in-frame clones alone and lacks a portion of them. The sample records around 190,000 clones, around four fifths being singletons. CDR1 SGHRS and CDR2 YFSETQ come from the germline V gene. The CDR3 length is 12 residues. V lost 3 bases and J lost 7, with 10 bases in between. This sequence originates from a man aged 35-49 years who had recovered from COVID-19. V gene TRBV5-1 combines with J gene TRBJ2-5; a weak D match, TRBD1 (6 bases). Specimen: PBMCs or T cells enriched from blood (not recorded which). CDR3 bases: TGCGCCAGCAGCTCGGGGACATCGACCCAGTACTTC. Amino acid sequence: CASSSGTSTQYF.